The clone carrying this TCR beta chain was counted at least ten times. The antigen remains unidentified. Template-switch 5'RACE cDNA synthesis added a 10-nucleotide unique molecular identifier. TCRdb reanalysed the 5' RACE reads using MiXCR and keeps one entry per CDR3 protein. This sample has around 64,000 distinct CDR3 sequences, with roughly an eighth found just once. The data were taken from a study of neurological immune-mediated disorders. The CDR3 has 15 residues. CDR1 and CDR2 from the germline V gene are SGHKS and YYEKEE (reference sequence). The V and J ends lost 0 bases and 2 bases respectively, with 9 bases between them. Study-wide points: Levels of TCR clonal expansion peaked in HTLV-1-associated myelopathy and reached their lowest in multiple sclerosis, under those of healthy controls. None of the CDR3 amino acid sequences of expanded clones were shared across subjects, and this suggested private repertoires in all groups.

2 million PBMCs stored at -80 C were the source of the unsorted libraries. Material for sequencing was PBMCs. The chain uses TRBV5-5 and TRBJ2-1; tentative D call: TRBD2 (7 bases). This clonotype originated in a woman aged 55-75 years with HTLV-1-associated myelopathy (HAM/TSP). CDR3 coding DNA: TGTGCCAGCAGCTTGGTCGGGGGGCCCTACAATGAGCAGTTCTTC. Amino acids: CASSLVGGPYNEQFF.